The rows below give T cell receptor beta chains drawn from one sample of a study of T and B cells in COVID-19 patients. MiXCR was run by TCRdb on the multiplex PCR reads, yielding one entry per CDR3 protein. Of about 8,400 distinct CDR3 sequences in the sample, roughly 25% were seen once. The specimen sequenced was blood. The receptors here all came from a human donor who had recovered from COVID-19. Both conserved end residues are part of each CDR3. A D gene is named only where the DNA matches it firmly. Clone size, where shown, is once, few, many, or a class for clones that have expanded.

TRBJ2-7	TRBV12-3/TRBV12-4	-	-	TGTGCCAGCAGTATAGGGGAGCGGTGGAACGAGCAGTACTTC	CASSIGERWNEQYF
TRBJ2-1	TRBV29-1	-	medium-sized	TGCAGCGTTGAAGATCGAGTCAACTCCTACAATGAGCAGTTCTTC	CSVEDRVNSYNEQFF
TRBJ2-1	TRBV29-1	TRBD2	-	TGCAGCGGGACTAGCGGGGGGACGGGTTACAATGAGCAGTTCTTC	CSGTSGGTGYNEQFF
TRBJ2-7	TRBV7-6	TRBD2	many	TGTGCCAGCAGCTTAGTGACTAGCGGTTACGAGCAGTACTTC	CASSLVTSGYEQYF
TRBJ2-5	TRBV20-1	-	-	TGCAGTGCTAGAGATTGGGTTACAATACAAGAGACCCAGTACTTC	CSARDWVTIQETQYF
TRBJ2-7	TRBV6-5	TRBD1	-	TGTGCCAGCAGCCCCGGGACAGGGGGCTTCCCAGGGACCTACGAGCAGTACTTC	CASSPGTGGFPGTYEQYF
TRBJ2-5	TRBV9	TRBD1	few	TGTGCCAGCAGCGTAGGTCGCAGGGGGCGGCTTTACGCTCTTGAGACCCAGTACTTC	CASSVGRRGRLYALETQYF
TRBJ2-1	TRBV5-5	-	medium-sized	TGTGCCAGCAGCGACCAGGGGAGGAATGAGCAGTTCTTC	CASSDQGRNEQFF
TRBJ2-1	TRBV6-2/TRBV6-3	TRBD2	medium-sized	TGTGCCAGCAGTTTGGCAGGGTCCGCGGGGGAGTTCTTC	CASSLAGSAGEFF
TRBJ2-2	TRBV5-4	-	medium-sized	TGTGCCAGCAGCTTGGTCATCGGGGCGGGGACCGGGGAGCTGTTTTTT	CASSLVIGAGTGELFF
TRBJ1-1	TRBV11-1	-	-	TGTGCCAGCAGCGGCAGGGCCCCTGAAGCTTTCTTT	CASSGRAPEAFF